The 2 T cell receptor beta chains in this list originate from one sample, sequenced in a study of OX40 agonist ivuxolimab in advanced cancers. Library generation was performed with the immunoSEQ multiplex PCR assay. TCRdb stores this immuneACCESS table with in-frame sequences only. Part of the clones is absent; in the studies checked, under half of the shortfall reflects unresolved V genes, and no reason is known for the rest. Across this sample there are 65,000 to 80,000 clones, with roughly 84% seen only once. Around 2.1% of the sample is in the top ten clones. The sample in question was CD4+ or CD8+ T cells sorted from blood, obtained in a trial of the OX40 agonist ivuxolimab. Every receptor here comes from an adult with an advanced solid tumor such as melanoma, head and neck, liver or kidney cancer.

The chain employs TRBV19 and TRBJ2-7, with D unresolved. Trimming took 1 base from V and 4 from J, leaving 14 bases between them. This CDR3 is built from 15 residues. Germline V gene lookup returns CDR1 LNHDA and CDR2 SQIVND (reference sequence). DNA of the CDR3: TGTGCCAGTAGTATAGGGGATAGGCCTCATTACGAGCAGTACTTC. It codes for CASSIGDRPHYEQYF.

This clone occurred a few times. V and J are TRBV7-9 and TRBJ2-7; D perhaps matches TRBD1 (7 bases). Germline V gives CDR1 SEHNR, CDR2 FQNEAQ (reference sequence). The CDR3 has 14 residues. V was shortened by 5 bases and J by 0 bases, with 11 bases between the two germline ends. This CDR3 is CASSQGDSSYEQYF. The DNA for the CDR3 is TGTGCCAGCAGCCAGGGGGACTCCTCCTACGAGCAGTACTTC.